This T cell receptor beta chain was documented in a study of shared clonotypes between healthy human individuals. About the research overall: The study drew on a couple of women and three men aged 18 to 49 as donors.

The study, taken as a whole, reports: Relative to memory subsets, naive subsets generally showed larger estimated richness.

This CDR3 comprises 15 residues. The junction had 8 bases not matched to a gene; V was cut back by 6 bases and J by 4 bases. Germline CDR1 and CDR2: KGHSH and LQKENI. Splitting the CD4+ cells yielded a CD45RA+ naive subset and a CD45RA-negative memory subset. Details on this clone: Its antigen remains unidentified.

TCRdb keeps only in-frame clones here, not all; method: immunoSEQ multiplex PCR. In the table there are around 2.5 million clones, 93% of which are singletons. The sequence derives from a man younger than 30 in good health. Some clones in this sample may be carry-over from other donors' samples. The chain couples TRBV18 to TRBJ1-5; 8 nucleotides align to TRBD1. The sample taken for sequencing was naive CD4+ T cells from PBMCs. Subset indicated: CD45RA+ positively selected. The CDR3 DNA reads as TGTGCCAGCTCCCCCACAGGGGGAAGAAATCAGCCCCAGCATTTT. Protein sequence: CASSPTGGRNQPQHF.